This TCR beta chain was profiled in a study of blood T cell repertoires in COVID-19. Study summary: The United States, Italy and Spain supplied acute and convalescent COVID-19 samples. From T cells, B-cell-depleted T cells, or PBMCs came the material, which was cDNA or gDNA.

As originally analysed: Amplifying reference gene primers gave estimates of nucleated cell counts. TCRdb's table, derived via immunoSEQ multiplex PCR, lists solely in-frame clones and lacks some. The D gene and trimming were derived from the DNA, and the V and J assignments and clone size from that table. The repertoire holds around 54,000 clones, 70% to 85% seen once, with around 5.8% in the top ten. CDR1 ENHRY and CDR2 SYGVKD come from the germline V gene. After removal of 5 bases from V and 8 bases from J, the junction contained 8 bases not matched to a gene. CDR3 size: 14 residues. Enrolled through a virtual design, the participants were between about 18 and 89 years of age and came from about two dozen US areas.

The rearrangement links TRBV10-3 to TRBJ1-2, with 10 bases aligning to TRBD1. This clonotype originated in a woman in her 50s with acute COVID-19. The sample taken for sequencing was PBMCs or T cells enriched from blood (not recorded which). CDR3 loop: CAISMGQGNRGYTF. The CDR3, as DNA: TGTGCCATCAGTATGGGACAGGGGAATCGGGGCTACACCTTC.